The entry below gives a single T cell receptor beta chain sequence along with its context. Under the authors' procedure: Amplification of reference gene primers was used by the study to estimate nucleated cell counts. The data were produced by immunoSEQ multiplex PCR, yet TCRdb's version contains in-frame clones alone and is incomplete. That table furnishes V, J and clone size, whereas the DNA furnished D and trimming. The table lists over 300,000 clones, around 87% of them singletons. The data were taken from a study of blood T cell repertoires in COVID-19. Study context: Acute and convalescent COVID-19 specimens originated in the United States, Italy and Spain.

Sequenced sample: peripheral blood. This TCR was sampled from a young man with active or convalescent COVID-19.

The CDR3 is CSVTRTGAGTEAFF. For the CDR3, the DNA is TGCAGCGTTACCCGGACAGGGGCGGGCACTGAAGCTTTCTTT. The chain joins TRBV29-1 to TRBJ1-1, with TRBD1 matching 9 bases. The CDR3 is 14 amino acids. The trim removed 5 bases at V and 4 bases at J, leaving 8 bases unmatched. Germline lookup yields CDR1 SQVTM and CDR2 ANQGSEA.